The 25 T cell receptor beta chains given below trace back to one sample, sequenced in a study of CD8 T cells in Susac syndrome (dated by TCRdb to between 2019 and 2020). Receptor amplification or capture employed the immunoSEQ multiplex PCR assay. RNA was extracted with the RNeasy kit and roughly 0.45 to 1 ug was reverse transcribed using random hexamers. The public reads were run again by TCRdb, first through fastp at Q25 and then through MiXCR, and only productive beta chains were kept. Identical CDR3 protein sequences are pooled into one entry, listed with their most common genes and DNA. This sample gives 300,000 to 350,000 distinct CDR3 sequences in total; 92% of them show up just once. The ten top clones hold approximately 0.065% of the sample. The material sequenced was CD4+ T cells from PBMCs. These receptors were collected from a human donor with multiple sclerosis.

The V and J genes are TRBV9 and TRBJ1-2, with 7 bases matching TRBD1. The CDR3 has 19 residues. V shed 2 bases and J 4 bases; nucleotides not matched to a gene: 20. Looked up from germline, CDR1 is SGDLS and CDR2 is YYNGEE. The CDR3 is CASSVKDRAGTGVTYGYTF. The CDR3 region has the DNA TGTGCCAGCAGCGTTAAAGACAGGGCGGGTACCGGGGTTACCTATGGCTACACCTTC.

DNA for the CDR3: TGTGCCAGCAGTAGGGGCGTGTGGGGCAGCTCCTACAATGAGCAGTTCTTC. This translates into CASSRGVWGSSYNEQFF. The chain uses TRBV6-1 and TRBJ2-1; a weak D match, TRBD1 (5 bases). CDR1 and CDR2 from the germline V gene are MNHNS and SASEGT. The CDR3 consists of 17 residues. Between the trimmed V and J ends, which lost 5 bases and 0 bases, there was a span of 17 bases.

The chain uses TRBV27 and TRBJ1-2; D is undetermined. CDR3 size: 13 residues. Germline-derived CDR1 and CDR2 are MNHEY and SMNVEV (reference sequence). Deletions cut 9 bases from V and 4 bases from J, with 15 bases between. The DNA for the CDR3 is TGTGCCAGTTCCTCCGTCCAGGCCTATGGCTACACCTTC. Translation: CASSSVQAYGYTF.

The table lists this clonotype with a few counts. V gene TRBV20-1 combines with J gene TRBJ2-1, with no clear D. Germline lookup yields CDR1 DFQATT and CDR2 SNEGSKA (reference sequence). This CDR3 region has 11 residues. V dropped 4 bases and J dropped 3 bases, with 4 bases sitting between them. Here the CDR3 DNA reads TGCAGTGCTACCAGCTACAATGAGCAGTTCTTC. This gives the protein CSATSYNEQFF.

CDR3 sequence (DNA): TGTGCCAGCAGACCCACACGAGCCCTAAACACTGAAGCTTTCTTT. Its protein is CASRPTRALNTEAFF. The chain carries TRBV28 and TRBJ1-1; D unclear. Germline lookup yields CDR1 MDHEN and CDR2 SYDVKM. This CDR3 spans 15 amino acids. With 6 bases removed from V and 2 bases from J, the gap between germline ends came to 16 bases.

The chain joins TRBV18 to TRBJ1-1, with D tentatively TRBD1 (5 bases). Looked up from germline, CDR1 is KGHSH and CDR2 is LQKENI. The CDR3 extends over 13 amino acids. V lost 3 bases and J lost 8, with 13 bases in between. The CDR3, as DNA: TGTGCCAGCTCACCTAATGGGGCAGCAGAAGCTTTCTTT. Translated, it gives CASSPNGAAEAFF.

V usage is TRBV3-1 and J usage is TRBJ1-2; a weak D match, TRBD1 (5 bases). The V and J ends lost 0 bases and 4 bases respectively, with 9 bases between them. Germline V CDR1 and CDR2: LGHDT, YNNKEL (reference sequence). The CDR3 contains 14 residues. CDR3 nucleotide sequence: TGTGCCAGCAGCCAAGACGGCCAGGGCTATGGCTACACCTTC. Translated: CASSQDGQGYGYTF.

This chain joins TRBV11-3 and TRBJ1-2; TRBD1 might be the D (6 bases). The CDR3 loop spans 12 amino acids. CDR1 is SGHNT and CDR2 is YENEEA in the germline V gene. V was clipped by 4 bases and J by 4 bases, with 7 bases between them. CDR3 nucleotides: TGTGCCAGCAGCTGGGACATCTATGGCTACACCTTC. Translation gives CASSWDIYGYTF.

The V and J genes are TRBV6-1 and TRBJ2-2, with D uncertain. CDR1 MNHNS and CDR2 SASEGT come from the germline V gene. CDR3 length: 19 amino acids. Deletions cut 4 bases from V and 1 base from J, with 22 bases between. The CDR3 loop is CASSGRSPFPAKNTGELFF. As DNA, the CDR3 is TGTGCCAGCAGTGGACGATCCCCCTTCCCGGCAAAGAACACCGGGGAGCTGTTTTTT.

The chain combines TRBV20-1 with TRBJ2-5; 8 nucleotides line up with TRBD2. Germline values: CDR1 DFQATT, CDR2 SNEGSKA (reference sequence). The CDR3 has 16 residues. Germline trimming cut 5 bases from V and 1 base from J; bases unmatched to any gene: 12. The CDR3 DNA sequence: TGCAGTGCTCCCTATTGGGCGGGAGGTACCCAAGAGACCCAGTACTTC. It yields the protein CSAPYWAGGTQETQYF.

Only one count was recorded for this clonotype. The chain couples TRBV20-1 to TRBJ1-6; unclear D gene. Trimming removed 6 bases at V and 9 bases at J, with 15 bases between. The germline V gene encodes CDR1 DFQATT and CDR2 SNEGSKA (reference sequence). The CDR3 is 13 residues long. CDR3 sequence (DNA): TGCAGTGCCAAATGGGGAGAAGGTTCACCCCTCCACTTT. Its translation is CSAKWGEGSPLHF.

This chain connects TRBV7-8 to TRBJ1-3; tentatively, D is TRBD1 (6 bases). The CDR3 runs to 16 residues. Germline assignment: CDR1 SGHVS and CDR2 FQNEAQ. V lost 5 bases to trimming and J lost 2 bases, with 16 bases between them. In nucleotides, the CDR3 is TGTGCCAGCAGCCCCCAACAGGGCCTCCCTGGAAACACCATATATTTT. It translates to CASSPQQGLPGNTIYF.

The rearrangement uses TRBV29-1 and TRBJ1-4; tentative D call: TRBD1 (5 bases). Germline assignment: CDR1 SQVTM and CDR2 ANQGSEA. The CDR3 spans 11 residues. V lost 4 bases and J lost 9, with 9 bases in between. DNA of the CDR3: TGCAGCGTTGGCAGGGACCAAAAACTGTTTTTT. Translating gives CSVGRDQKLFF.

The genes are TRBV11-2 and TRBJ2-7, with D perhaps matching TRBD1 or TRBD2 (6 bases each). There are 16 residues in the CDR3. Germline V gives CDR1 SGHAT, CDR2 FQNNGV. Trimming took 1 base from V and 2 from J, leaving 15 bases between them. The CDR3, as DNA: TGTGCCAGCAGCTTAGGGGCGGCAGGGGAGGCCTACGAGCAGTACTTC. It specifies CASSLGAAGEAYEQYF.

The chain joins TRBV19 to TRBJ1-2; 12 bases match TRBD1. The trim removed 11 bases at V and 7 bases at J, leaving 8 bases unmatched. CDR1 LNHDA and CDR2 SQIVND come from the germline V gene (reference sequence). This CDR3 comprises 13 residues. Written as DNA, the CDR3 is TGTGCCTGCCTCGGGACAGGGGGCTTTGGCTACACCTTC. Its protein is CACLGTGGFGYTF.

The chain has TRBV24-1 and TRBJ2-3; 8 bases line up with TRBD2. V gave up 3 bases and J gave up 1 base; unmatched junction bases: 5. This CDR3 has 16 amino acids. The germline gives CDR1 KGHDR, CDR2 SFDVKD. The CDR3 is CATSDPSGGGTDTQYF. CDR3 nucleotides: TGTGCCACCAGTGATCCTTCGGGGGGGGGCACAGATACGCAGTATTTT.

V gene TRBV7-2 combines with J gene TRBJ2-7, with D perhaps given as TRBD1 or TRBD2 (5 bases each). This CDR3 has 19 amino acids. The V end was cut by 5 bases, the J end by 2 bases, with 28 bases between. Germline assignment: CDR1 SGHTA and CDR2 FQGNSA. CDR3 coding DNA: TGTGCCAGCAGCCTTAGGGTCCGGGACCGACCGCCAACTACCTACGAGCAGTACTTC. This translates into CASSLRVRDRPPTTYEQYF.

This clonotype is a singleton in its sample. The rearrangement joins TRBV29-1 to TRBJ2-1; perhaps TRBD2 as D (7 bases). The CDR3 is 15 residues long. Germline loops: CDR1 SQVTM, CDR2 ANQGSEA. V lost 2 bases, J lost 6 bases, and 17 bases lay in between. The CDR3 reads CSVEKGGGRANEQFF. In nucleotides, the CDR3 is TGCAGCGTTGAAAAGGGGGGGGGCAGGGCCAATGAGCAGTTCTTC.

The genes are TRBV5-1 and TRBJ2-1, with a tentative D call TRBD2 (6 bases). Germline V gives CDR1 SGHRS, CDR2 YFSETQ. There are 15 residues in the CDR3. The V and J ends lost 5 bases and 7 bases respectively, with 19 bases between them. This CDR3 is CASSVVGGDGNEQFF. CDR3 sequence (DNA): TGCGCCAGCAGTGTCGTGGGGGGAGACGGGAATGAGCAGTTCTTC.

The V and J genes are TRBV18 and TRBJ2-3; 10 bases line up with TRBD2. Germline V gene sequence: CDR1 KGHSH, CDR2 LQKENI. The CDR3 covers 18 residues. The ends lost 1 base at V and 4 bases at J; junction bases unmatched: 11. The CDR3 sequence: CASSPLATSGPLADTQYF. CDR3 DNA sequence: TGTGCCAGCTCACCACTAGCGACTAGCGGGCCCTTGGCAGATACGCAGTATTTT.

This clonotype has a single count. J is TRBJ1-1 and V is TRBV5-6; 7 bases are a match to TRBD1. This CDR3 region has 16 residues. From germline, CDR1 is SGHDT and CDR2 YYEEEE. The trim removed 1 base at V and 0 bases at J, leaving 6 bases unmatched. The CDR3 is CASSLFQGELNTEAFF. DNA of the CDR3: TGTGCCAGCAGCTTGTTCCAGGGGGAATTGAACACTGAAGCTTTCTTT.

Notes on this clonotype: The junction departs from germline at one end; a sequencing error may be responsible. This chain joins TRBV19 and TRBJ2-1; no definite D call. The length of the CDR3 is 15 residues. The germline CDR1 and CDR2 sequences are LNHDA and SQIVND (reference sequence). CDR3 DNA: TGTGCCAGTACCCTATCGGGCGGATCCTTCAATGAGCAGTTCTTC. Translating it yields CASTLSGGSFNEQFF.

The gene calls are TRBV7-2 and TRBJ2-3; D call uncertain. V lost 1 base, J lost 6 bases, and 11 bases lay in between. The CDR3 covers 14 residues. Germline CDR1 and CDR2: SGHTA and FQGNSA. The CDR3 region has the DNA TGTGCCAGCAGCTTAGGGGTCACACGGGATACGCAGTATTTT. It translates to CASSLGVTRDTQYF.

V usage is TRBV20-1 and J usage is TRBJ2-3; D is possibly TRBD1 (6 bases). From germline, CDR1 is DFQATT and CDR2 SNEGSKA (reference sequence). The CDR3 is 15 amino acids. The germline V and J ends were trimmed by 0 bases and 2 bases, with 12 bases remaining between them. DNA of the CDR3: TGCAGTGCTAGAGATCCGGACAGTCACACAGATACGCAGTATTTT. Its protein product is CSARDPDSHTDTQYF.

The chain has TRBV20-1 and TRBJ2-7; perhaps D is TRBD1 or TRBD2 (7 bases each). V was cut by 3 bases and J by 4 bases, with 13 bases left in between. Germline values: CDR1 DFQATT, CDR2 SNEGSKA (reference sequence). The CDR3 loop spans 13 amino acids. CDR3 amino acids: CSARTGRGYEQYF. The CDR3 coding sequence is TGCAGTGCTAGGACAGGGAGGGGGTACGAGCAGTACTTC.